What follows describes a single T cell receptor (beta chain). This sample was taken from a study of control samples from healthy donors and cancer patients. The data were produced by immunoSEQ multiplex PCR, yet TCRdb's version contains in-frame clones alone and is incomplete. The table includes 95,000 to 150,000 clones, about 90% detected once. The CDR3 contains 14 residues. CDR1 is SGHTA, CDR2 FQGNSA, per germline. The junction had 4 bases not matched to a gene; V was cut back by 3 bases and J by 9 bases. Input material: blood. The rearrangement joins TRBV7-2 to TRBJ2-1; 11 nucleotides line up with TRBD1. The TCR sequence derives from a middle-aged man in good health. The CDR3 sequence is CASSLDRGQGEQFF. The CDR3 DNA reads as TGTGCCAGCAGCTTGGACAGGGGGCAAGGTGAGCAGTTCTTC. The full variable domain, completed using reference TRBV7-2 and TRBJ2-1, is GAGVSQSPSNKVTEKGKDVELRCDPISGHTALYWYRQSLGQGLEFLIYFQGNSAPDKSGLPSDRFSAERTGGSVSTLTIQRTQQEDSAVYLCASSLDRGQGEQFFGPGTRLTVL.